The 18 T cell receptor beta chains presented below share a single source sample, sequenced in a study of monozygotic twins with inflammatory bowel disease. From its re-call of the 5' RACE reads, TCRdb lists each CDR3 protein once, without DNA. This table lists a few hundred thousand distinct CDR3 sequences. Specimen: blood. Receptors originate from a human donor with ulcerative colitis or Crohn's disease, or a healthy co-twin of an affected twin (not recorded which).

This chain links TRBV7-9 with TRBJ1-1; TCRdb designates TRBD1, a call that cannot be tested without DNA. The CDR3 loop spans 14 amino acids. In germline, CDR1 is SEHNR, CDR2 FQNEAQ (reference sequence). CDR3 amino acids: CASSLLWTGTEAFF.

The V gene is TRBV7-7, the J gene TRBJ2-7; TCRdb gives TRBD1 as the D gene, but with no DNA this cannot be confirmed. This CDR3 has 14 residues. Germline V CDR1 and CDR2: SSHAT, FNYEAQ (reference sequence). The CDR3: CASRHRGLVHEQYF.

This chain links TRBV7-2 with TRBJ2-2. The CDR3 runs to 14 residues. The germline V gene has CDR1 SGHTA and CDR2 FQGNSA. Here the CDR3 reads CASSLALLGGELFF. Full variable domain (outside the CDR3, taken from reference TRBV7-2 and TRBJ2-2): GAGVSQSPSNKVTEKGKDVELRCDPISGHTALYWYRQSLGQGLEFLIYFQGNSAPDKSGLPSDRFSAERTGGSVSTLTIQRTQQEDSAVYLCASSLALLGGELFFGEGSRLTVL.

The rearrangement links TRBV28 to TRBJ1-3; TCRdb outputs TRBD1, but without DNA this stays unchecked. Germline CDR1 is MDHEN and CDR2 is SYDVKM. The CDR3 spans 15 residues. This chain's CDR3 is CASSFLDRGLNTIYF. Based on the CDR3 plus reference TRBV28 and TRBJ1-3, the full variable domain is DVKVTQSSRYLVKRTGEKVFLECVQDMDHENMFWYRQDPGLGLRLIYFSYDVKMKEKGDIPEGYSVSREKKERFSLILESASTNQTSMYLCASSFLDRGLNTIYFGEGSWLTVV.

The V and J genes are TRBV27 and TRBJ1-5. Looked up from germline, CDR1 is MNHEY and CDR2 is SMNVEV (reference sequence). The CDR3 runs to 14 residues. Here the CDR3 reads CASSLQVSNQPQHF.

The chain links TRBV6-5 to TRBJ2-5; TCRdb outputs TRBD1, but without DNA this stays unchecked. The germline V gene has CDR1 MNHEY and CDR2 SVGAGI. This CDR3 has 15 residues. The CDR3 sequence: CASSYGQGVGETQYF.

The chain has TRBV20-1 and TRBJ2-7; the TCRdb call, TRBD2, lacks DNA for checking. From germline, CDR1 is DFQATT and CDR2 SNEGSKA (reference sequence). The CDR3 has 14 residues. CDR3 amino acids: CSARGLAGAYEQYF.

V and J are TRBV5-1 and TRBJ2-2; as DNA is missing, the TRBD1 call by TCRdb cannot be tested. CDR3 length: 16 amino acids. CDR1 is SGHRS, CDR2 YFSETQ, per germline. CDR3 loop: CASSLAGAPNTGELFF.

The CDR3: CSVGRGGGSYEQYF. The chain joins TRBV29-1 to TRBJ2-7; lacking DNA, the TRBD2 call made by TCRdb goes unchecked. This CDR3 region has 14 residues. From germline, CDR1 is SQVTM and CDR2 ANQGSEA.

The V gene is TRBV30, the J gene TRBJ2-2; the TCRdb D gene call, TRBD1, has no DNA to confirm it. CDR3 length: 14 residues. Germline CDR1 reads GTSNPN; CDR2 reads SVGIG (reference sequence). CDR3 region: CAWTGSWETGELFF.

This chain connects TRBV20-1 to TRBJ1-5. The CDR3 spans 15 residues. Germline lookup yields CDR1 DFQATT and CDR2 SNEGSKA (reference sequence). This CDR3 reads CSARTSNIGNQPQHF.

The rearrangement links TRBV9 to TRBJ2-3; checking the TCRdb D call of TRBD2 is not possible without DNA. This CDR3 has 17 residues. Germline CDR1 SGDLS, CDR2 YYNGEE. The CDR3 loop is CASSVDGEGARTDTQYF.

The V gene is TRBV6-1, the J gene TRBJ1-5; TCRdb selects TRBD1, and the lack of DNA leaves this call unchecked. The CDR3 totals 14 residues. CDR1 is MNHNS, CDR2 SASEGT, per germline. The CDR3 loop is CASTAGPLNQPQHF.

This rearrangement joins TRBV25-1 to TRBJ1-2; without DNA, the TCRdb call of TRBD1 cannot be checked. CDR3 length equals 13 residues. Germline V gene sequence: CDR1 MGHDK, CDR2 SYGVNS. The CDR3 region is CASSEPQRDGYTF.

The chain carries TRBV5-6 and TRBJ2-1; TCRdb names TRBD1, which stays unverified in the absence of DNA. The CDR3 sequence is 18 residues long. In germline, CDR1 is SGHDT, CDR2 YYEEEE. The CDR3 loop is CASSDWGLPSTGSNEQFF.

This rearrangement joins TRBV6-5 to TRBJ2-7. The germline gives CDR1 MNHEY, CDR2 SVGAGI. The CDR3 sequence is 14 residues long. CDR3 amino acids: CASSSRSFRNEQYF.

V gene TRBV20-1 combines with J gene TRBJ1-1. The CDR3 is 15 residues long. Germline-derived CDR1 and CDR2 are DFQATT and SNEGSKA (reference sequence). CDR3 sequence: CSARGYERSNTEAFF.

This chain connects TRBV7-9 to TRBJ2-1; the TRBD2 assignment by TCRdb is unverifiable without DNA. The CDR3 extends over 17 amino acids. CDR1 is SEHNR and CDR2 is FQNEAQ in the germline V gene (reference sequence). This CDR3 is CASSLALAGYPYDEQFF.